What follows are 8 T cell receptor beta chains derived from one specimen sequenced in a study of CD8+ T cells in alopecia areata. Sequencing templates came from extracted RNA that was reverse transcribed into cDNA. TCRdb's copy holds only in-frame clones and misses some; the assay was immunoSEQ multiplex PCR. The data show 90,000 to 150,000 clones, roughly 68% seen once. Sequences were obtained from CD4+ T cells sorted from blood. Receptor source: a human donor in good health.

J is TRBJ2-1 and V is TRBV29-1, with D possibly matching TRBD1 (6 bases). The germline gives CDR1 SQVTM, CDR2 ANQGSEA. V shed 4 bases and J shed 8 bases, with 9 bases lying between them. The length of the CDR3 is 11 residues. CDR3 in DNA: TGCAGCGTTGCGTACAGGGATGAGCAGTTCTTC. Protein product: CSVAYRDEQFF.

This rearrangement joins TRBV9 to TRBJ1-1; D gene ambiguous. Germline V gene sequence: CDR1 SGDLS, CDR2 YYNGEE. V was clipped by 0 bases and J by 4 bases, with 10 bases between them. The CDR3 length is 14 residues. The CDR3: CASSVDGVATEAFF. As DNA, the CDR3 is TGTGCCAGCAGCGTAGATGGGGTGGCCACTGAAGCTTTCTTT.

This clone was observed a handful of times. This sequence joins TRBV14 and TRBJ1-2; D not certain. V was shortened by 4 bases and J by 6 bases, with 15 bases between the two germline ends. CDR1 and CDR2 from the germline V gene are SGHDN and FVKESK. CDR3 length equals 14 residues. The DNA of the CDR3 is TGTGCCAGCAGCCCCCGCGGATCAAGGAATGGCTACACCTTC. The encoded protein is CASSPRGSRNGYTF.

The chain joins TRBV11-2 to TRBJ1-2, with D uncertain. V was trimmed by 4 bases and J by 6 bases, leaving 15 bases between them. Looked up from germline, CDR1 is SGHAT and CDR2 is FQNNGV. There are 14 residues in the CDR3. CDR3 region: CASSSSHRTDGYTF. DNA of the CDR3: TGTGCCAGCAGCTCATCACACCGAACGGATGGCTACACCTTC. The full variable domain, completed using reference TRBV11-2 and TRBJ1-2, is EAGVAQSPRYKIIEKRQSVAFWCNPISGHATLYWYQQILGQGPKLLIQFQNNGVVDDSQLPKDRFSAERLKGVDSTLKIQPAKLEDSAVYLCASSSSHRTDGYTFGSGTRLTVV.

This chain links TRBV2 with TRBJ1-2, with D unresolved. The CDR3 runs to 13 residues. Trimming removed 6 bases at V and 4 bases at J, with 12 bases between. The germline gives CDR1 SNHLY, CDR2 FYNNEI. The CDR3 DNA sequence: TGTGCCAGCAGAAACCAGTTAGGCTATGGCTACACCTTC. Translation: CASRNQLGYGYTF.

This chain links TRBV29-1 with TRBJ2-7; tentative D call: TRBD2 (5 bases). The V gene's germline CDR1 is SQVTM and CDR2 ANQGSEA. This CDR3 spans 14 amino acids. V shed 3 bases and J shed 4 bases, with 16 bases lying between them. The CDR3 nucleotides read TGCAGCGTTGATAGCGCGGGTCCCGGATACGAGCAGTACTTC. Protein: CSVDSAGPGYEQYF.

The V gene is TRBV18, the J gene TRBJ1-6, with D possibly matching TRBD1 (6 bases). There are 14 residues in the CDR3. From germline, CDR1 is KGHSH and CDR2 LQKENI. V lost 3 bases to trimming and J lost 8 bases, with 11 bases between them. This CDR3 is CASSPGQPDSPLHF. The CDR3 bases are TGTGCCAGCTCACCCGGACAGCCGGATTCACCCCTCCACTTT.

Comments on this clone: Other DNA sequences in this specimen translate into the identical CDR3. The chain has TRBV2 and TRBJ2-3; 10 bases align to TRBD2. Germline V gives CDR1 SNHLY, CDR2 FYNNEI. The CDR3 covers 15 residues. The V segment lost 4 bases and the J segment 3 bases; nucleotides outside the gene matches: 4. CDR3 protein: CASSASGGPTDTQYF. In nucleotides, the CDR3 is TGTGCCAGCAGTGCTAGCGGGGGACCAACAGATACGCAGTATTTT.